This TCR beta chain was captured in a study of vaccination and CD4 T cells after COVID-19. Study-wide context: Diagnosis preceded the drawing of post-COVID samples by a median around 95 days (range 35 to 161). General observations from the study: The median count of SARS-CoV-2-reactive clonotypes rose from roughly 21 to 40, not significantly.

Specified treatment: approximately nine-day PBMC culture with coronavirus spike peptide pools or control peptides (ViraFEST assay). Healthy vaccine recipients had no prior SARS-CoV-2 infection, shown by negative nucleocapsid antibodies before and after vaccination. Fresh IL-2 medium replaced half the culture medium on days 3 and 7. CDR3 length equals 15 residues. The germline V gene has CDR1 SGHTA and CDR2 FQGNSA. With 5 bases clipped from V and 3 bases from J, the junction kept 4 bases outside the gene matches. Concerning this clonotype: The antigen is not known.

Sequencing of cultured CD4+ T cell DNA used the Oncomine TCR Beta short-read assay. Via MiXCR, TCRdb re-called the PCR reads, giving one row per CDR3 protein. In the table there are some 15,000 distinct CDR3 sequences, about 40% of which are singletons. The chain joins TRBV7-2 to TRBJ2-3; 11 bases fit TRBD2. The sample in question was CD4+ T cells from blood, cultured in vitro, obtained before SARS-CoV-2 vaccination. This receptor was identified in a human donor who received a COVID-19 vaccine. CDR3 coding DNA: TGTGCCAGCAGCGGAACTAGCGGGGGTACAGATACGCAGTATTTT. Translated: CASSGTSGGTDTQYF.